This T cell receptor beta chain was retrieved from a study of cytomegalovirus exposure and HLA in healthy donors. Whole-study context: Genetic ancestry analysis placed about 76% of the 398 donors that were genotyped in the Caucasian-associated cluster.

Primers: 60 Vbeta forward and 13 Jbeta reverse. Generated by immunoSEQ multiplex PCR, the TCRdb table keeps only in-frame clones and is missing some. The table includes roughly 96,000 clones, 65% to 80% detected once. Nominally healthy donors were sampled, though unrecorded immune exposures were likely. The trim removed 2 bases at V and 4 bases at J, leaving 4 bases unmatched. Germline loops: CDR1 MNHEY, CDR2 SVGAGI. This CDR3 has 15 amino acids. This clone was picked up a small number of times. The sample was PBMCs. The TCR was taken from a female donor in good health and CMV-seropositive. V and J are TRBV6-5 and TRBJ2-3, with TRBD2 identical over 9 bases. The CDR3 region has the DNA TGTGCCAGCAGTTACCTCGGCGGGGGGGCAGATACGCAGTATTTT. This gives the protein CASSYLGGGADTQYF.